This T cell receptor beta chain appears in the sequencing data of a study of blood T cell repertoires in COVID-19. The CDR3 is 17 amino acids. The V segment lost 3 bases and the J segment 2 bases; nucleotides outside the gene matches: 8. Germline values: CDR1 SGHDN, CDR2 FVKESK. This clone came up once. In the authors' methods: Counts of nucleated cells, estimated from reference gene primer amplification, were obtained. Repertoires were generated with immunoSEQ multiplex PCR, while TCRdb's copy carries only in-frame clones and drops some. The V and J calls and the clone size are those of that table, but D and trimming were determined from the DNA. The repertoire holds around 170,000 clones, around 67% seen once, with around 3% in the top ten.

This sequence was found in a woman aged 80 or over with acute or convalescent COVID-19. The chain employs TRBV14 and TRBJ2-7; 12 bases are a match to TRBD2. Specimen: peripheral blood. The CDR3 DNA sequence: TGTGCCAGCAGCCAGCCACTCGGACTAGCGGGAACCTACGAGCAGTACTTC. It specifies CASSQPLGLAGTYEQYF.